These T cell receptor beta chains were read from a single sample in a study of blood T cell repertoires in COVID-19. Measured with immunoSEQ multiplex PCR; TCRdb has only the in-frame clones, and not every one. The sample includes roughly 180,000 clones, 75% to 85% seen only once; the top ten take 12%. Sequencing was performed on PBMCs or T cells enriched from blood (not recorded which). All receptors come from a man in his forties who had recovered from COVID-19. Each CDR3 is given with its conserved first and last residue. A D gene is named only where the DNA matches it firmly. Part of the rows lack a size; the others show once, few, many or a class for expanded clones.

D	V	size	J	CDR3	DNA
-	TRBV4-2	once	TRBJ1-5	CASSLGEADQPQHF	TGTGCCAGCAGCCTGGGTGAGGCAGATCAGCCCCAGCATTTT
-	TRBV5-1	few	TRBJ2-2	CASSSSDPGELFF	TGCGCCAGCAGCTCATCAGATCCCGGGGAGCTGTTTTTT
TRBD2	TRBV7-2	-	TRBJ2-1	CASSFSGSQYNEQFF	TGTGCCAGCAGCTTTAGCGGGAGCCAATACAATGAGCAGTTCTTC
TRBD1	TRBV9	-	TRBJ2-7	CASSPQTGLNEQYF	TGTGCCAGCAGCCCGCAGACAGGGCTGAACGAGCAGTACTTC
-	TRBV6-5	-	TRBJ1-4	CASGHIEKLFF	TGTGCCAGCGGCCACATTGAAAAACTGTTTTTT
-	TRBV27	-	TRBJ2-1	CASSFQQGPYNEQFF	TGTGCCAGCAGTTTCCAGCAGGGCCCCTACAATGAGCAGTTCTTC
-	TRBV12-5	-	TRBJ2-2	CASGSSNSGELFF	TGTGCTAGTGGTTCTAGCAACTCCGGGGAGCTGTTTTTT
TRBD1	TRBV28	-	TRBJ1-2	CASSTRTGGYGYTF	TGTGCCAGCAGCACGAGGACAGGGGGCTATGGCTACACCTTC
TRBD1	TRBV4-2	-	TRBJ2-3	CASSPLGTGRATDTQYF	TGTGCCAGCAGCCCCCTCGGGACAGGGAGGGCCACAGATACGCAGTATTTT
TRBD1	TRBV19	few	TRBJ1-2	CASSRQGQGTNYGYTF	TGTGCCAGCTCCCGCCAAGGACAGGGGACGAACTATGGCTACACCTTC